The entry below describes one T cell receptor (beta chain). Germline V lookup: CDR1 SGDLS, CDR2 YYNGEE. V shed 0 bases and J 1 base; nucleotides not matched to a gene: 3. The CDR3 covers 16 residues. This record belongs to a study of blood T cell repertoires in COVID-19. Per the original methods: How many nucleated cells were present was estimated from reference gene primer amplification. Libraries were prepared by immunoSEQ multiplex PCR; TCRdb keeps only in-frame clonotypes and omits some of them. From that table come the V and J calls and clone size; the DNA was used to work out D and trimming. The table records about 47,000 clones, over 80% of them present only once.

The receptor was derived from a man aged 55 to 70 with active COVID-19. This sequence joins TRBV9 and TRBJ2-3; 9 nucleotides match TRBD2. The sequencing input was peripheral blood. Written as DNA, the CDR3 is TGTGCCAGCAGCGTAGCTAGCGGGGCTGGCACAGATACGCAGTATTTT. The encoded protein is CASSVASGAGTDTQYF.